The next 30 T cell receptor beta chains were all read from a single sample in a study of regulatory T cells in long-lasting Graves disease. Arm-PCR of CDR3 regions with iRepertoire HTBI primers generated TCR beta libraries. TCRdb re-called the multiplex PCR reads with MiXCR, one entry per CDR3 protein. The sample holds 380,000 or so distinct CDR3 sequences, around 16% seen once. Time point here: newly diagnosed GD, antithyroid drugs for less than 3 months. The TCR library used RNA extracted from PBMCs. This sample was also put to use in a study of T cells in Graves' hyperthyroidism and ophthalmopathy.

The sequencing here drew on peripheral blood mononuclear cells (PBMCs), taken at new diagnosis, from a patient treated with antithyroid drugs. These TCRs come from a woman between 18 and 29 years old with Graves disease.

In its sample, this clonotype was seen many times. This rearrangement joins TRBV7-8 to TRBJ2-2; no clear D. CDR1 and CDR2 from the germline V gene are SGHVS and FQNEAQ. V lost 2 bases, J lost 6 bases, and 10 bases lay in between. This CDR3 is 14 amino acids long. CDR3 protein: CASSLLLRPGELFF. For the CDR3, the DNA is TGTGCCAGCAGCTTATTATTAAGGCCCGGGGAGCTGTTTTTT.

As for this clonotype: The conserved phenylalanine or tryptophan normally closing the CDR3 is absent here, so this likely arose from a read error. The chain combines TRBV24-1 with TRBJ1-2; D is ambiguous. Trimming removed 5 bases from V and 7 bases from J, with 16 bases in between. The length of the CDR3 is 14 residues. Germline values: CDR1 KGHDR, CDR2 SFDVKD. CDR3: CATSGSEIYGGYTL. The DNA of the CDR3 is TGTGCCACCAGTGGCTCCGAGATTTACGGTGGCTACACCCTC.

This clonotype was counted at least ten times. The chain recombines TRBV7-3 with TRBJ2-7; the D gene is possibly TRBD1 (6 bases). The germline V gene encodes CDR1 SGHTA and CDR2 FQGTGA. V gave up 5 bases and J gave up 0 bases, with 11 bases separating them. The CDR3 sequence is 14 residues long. The CDR3 DNA sequence: TGTGCCAGCAGCCGTAACAGGGACTCCTACGAGCAGTACTTC. It codes for CASSRNRDSYEQYF. The whole variable domain, remainder taken from reference TRBV7-3 and TRBJ2-7, is GAGVSQTPSNKVTEKGKYVELRCDPISGHTALYWYRQSLGQGPEFLIYFQGTGAADDSGLPNDRFFAVRPEGSVSTLKIQRTERGDSAVYLCASSRNRDSYEQYFGPGTRLTVT.

This clonotype was found many times. In nucleotides, the CDR3 is TGTGCCAGCTCACCACCGGGACAGGGGAGGACTGAAGCTTTCTTT. Translated, it gives CASSPPGQGRTEAFF. The gene calls are TRBV18 and TRBJ1-1; 10 bases are a match to TRBD1. CDR3 length equals 15 residues. The germline V gene encodes CDR1 KGHSH and CDR2 LQKENI. With 0 bases clipped from V and 5 bases from J, the junction kept 3 bases outside the gene matches.

Many counts were recorded for this clonotype. The chain has TRBV7-9 and TRBJ2-1; D ambiguous. Per germline, CDR1 SEHNR and CDR2 FQNEAQ (reference sequence). The CDR3 loop spans 17 amino acids. V was trimmed by 5 bases and J by 4 bases, leaving 21 bases between them. Here the CDR3 reads CASSPPPAWSSYNEQFF. CDR3 bases: TGTGCCAGCAGCCCGCCGCCAGCCTGGAGTTCTTACAATGAGCAGTTCTTC.

This clonotype was seen more than once but under ten times. The J gene is TRBJ1-1, the V gene TRBV6-1, with a possible D match to TRBD1 (5 bases). The CDR3 consists of 14 residues. The V gene lost 7 bases and the J gene lost 1 base, with 13 bases spanning the gap. CDR1 is MNHNS and CDR2 is SASEGT in the germline V gene. The CDR3 nucleotides are TGTGCCAGCACCTACCCTACAGGGAACACTGAAGCTTTCTTT. Translated: CASTYPTGNTEAFF.

This clonotype was seen many times. The V gene is TRBV29-1, the J gene TRBJ2-7, with D hard to call. The CDR3 runs 15 residues. Germline lookup yields CDR1 SQVTM and CDR2 ANQGSEA. V was pared by 2 bases and J by 2 bases, with 16 bases between. In DNA form, the CDR3 reads TGCAGCGTTGAATGGGGTCGGAATTCTCCCTACGAGCAGTACTTC. Amino acids: CSVEWGRNSPYEQYF.

This clonotype came up a few times. The rearrangement links TRBV28 to TRBJ1-2; possibly TRBD1 for D (6 bases). Germline values: CDR1 MDHEN, CDR2 SYDVKM. V lost 2 bases to trimming and J lost 7 bases, with 14 bases between them. The CDR3 length is 14 residues. The CDR3 DNA reads TGTGCCAGCAGTTTACCAGGGACACTATGTGGCTACACCTTC. It is translated as CASSLPGTLCGYTF.

This clonotype came up a few times. The chain couples TRBV19 to TRBJ2-2; tentative D call: TRBD1 (5 bases). The ends were cut back, 8 bases at V and 3 bases at J, with 10 bases in the middle. The germline CDR1 and CDR2 sequences are LNHDA and SQIVND (reference sequence). The CDR3 is 13 amino acids. CDR3 amino acids: CASQGFYTGELFF. The CDR3 DNA follows: TGTGCCAGTCAGGGTTTTTACACCGGGGAGCTGTTTTTT.

This chain uses TRBV5-6 with TRBJ2-2; 8 bases are shared with TRBD2. V gave up 2 bases and J gave up 4 bases; unmatched junction bases: 7. The CDR3 length is 16 residues. Germline V lookup: CDR1 SGHDT, CDR2 YYEEEE. CDR3 amino acids: CASSFVVAGSTGELFF. CDR3 nucleotide sequence: TGTGCCAGCAGCTTCGTGGTAGCGGGAAGCACCGGGGAGCTGTTTTTT.

V and J are TRBV25-1 and TRBJ1-4; no clear D gene. The CDR3 loop spans 13 amino acids. Germline V lookup: CDR1 MGHDK, CDR2 SYGVNS. The V end lost 4 bases, the J end lost 8 bases, and 11 bases lay between the germline ends. The CDR3 DNA reads TGTGCCAGCAGTGGCCCTCCCCCCGAAAAACTGTTTTTT. This codes for CASSGPPPEKLFF. The full variable domain, with the rest looked up from reference TRBV25-1 and TRBJ1-4, is EADIYQTPRYLVIGTGKKITLECSQTMGHDKMYWYQQDPGMELHLIHYSYGVNSTEKGDLSSESTVSRIRTEHFPLTLESARPSHTSQYLCASSGPPPEKLFFGSGTQLSVL.

This clonotype was seen only a few times. J is TRBJ2-7 and V is TRBV5-1; possibly TRBD2 for D (7 bases). The CDR3 has 16 amino acids. Trimming left V 0 bases short and J 0 bases short, with 13 bases between. Germline V gene sequence: CDR1 SGHRS, CDR2 YFSETQ. The CDR3 reads CASSLGGGGSSYEQYF. DNA of the CDR3: TGCGCCAGCAGCTTGGGGGGGGGGGGCAGCTCCTACGAGCAGTACTTC. The whole variable domain, filled in from reference TRBV5-1 and TRBJ2-7, reads KAGVTQTPRYLIKTRGQQVTLSCSPISGHRSVSWYQQTPGQGLQFLFEYFSETQRNKGNFPGRFSGRQFSNSRSEMNVSTLELGDSALYLCASSLGGGGSSYEQYFGPGTRLTVT.

The table lists this clonotype with many counts. The chain combines TRBV10-2 with TRBJ2-3, with 9 positions matching TRBD2. CDR3 length: 15 residues. V was clipped by 6 bases and J by 2 bases; unmatched bases: 6. Germline V gives CDR1 WSHSY, CDR2 SAAADI. The CDR3 spells CASRKGLAATDTQYF. For the CDR3, the DNA is TGCGCCAGCAGAAAGGGACTAGCCGCCACAGATACGCAGTATTTT.

This clonotype was seen repeatedly, ten times or more. The chain couples TRBV12-5 to TRBJ1-5; D uncertain. Germline V CDR1 and CDR2: LGHNT, FRNRAP. Trimming removed 4 bases at V and 0 bases at J, with 16 bases between. The CDR3 contains 17 residues. In DNA, the CDR3 is TGTGCTAGTGGTTCTTCCCCAACCGAATATAGCAATCAGCCCCAGCATTTT. Residues: CASGSSPTEYSNQPQHF.

This clonotype has at least ten counts. The chain couples TRBV6-2 or TRBV6-3 to TRBJ2-3; D possibly corresponds to TRBD1 (6 bases). Germline V CDR1 and CDR2: MNHEY, SVGEGT. The V and J ends lost 4 bases and 3 bases respectively, with 17 bases between them. This CDR3 comprises 16 residues. The CDR3 DNA reads as TGTGCCAGCAGTTTCGAAGTCTCGGGGACAACAGATACGCAGTATTTT. Amino acid sequence: CASSFEVSGTTDTQYF.

This clonotype was observed a handful of times. The chain employs TRBV15 and TRBJ1-5; 11 nucleotides line up with TRBD1. This CDR3 has 16 residues. Per the germline V gene, CDR1 is LNHNV and CDR2 is YYDKDF (reference sequence). V lost 3 bases to trimming and J lost 7 bases; unmatched junction nucleotides: 8. The DNA for the CDR3 is TGTGCCACCAGCAGCTCTCGGACAGGGGGCGTGCAGCCCCAGCATTTT. It translates to CATSSSRTGGVQPQHF.

This clonotype was recorded at least ten times. The V and J genes are TRBV2 and TRBJ1-5; TRBD1 matches at 8 bases. From germline, CDR1 is SNHLY and CDR2 FYNNEI. The CDR3 totals 18 residues. V lost 6 bases and J lost 2; bases outside the gene matches: 15. The CDR3 is CASRKTTSRGRGNQPQHF. The CDR3 nucleotides are TGTGCCAGCAGAAAGACCACTAGCAGGGGGCGCGGCAATCAGCCCCAGCATTTT.

This clonotype was seen ten or more times. The chain uses TRBV5-8 and TRBJ2-1, with 10 bases identical to TRBD2. The trim removed 7 bases at V and 9 bases at J, leaving 10 bases unmatched. Germline V gene sequence: CDR1 SGHTS, CDR2 YDEGEE. This CDR3 is 14 amino acids long. CDR3 coding DNA: TGTGCCAGCCCGCTAGCGGGAGTGGTCGCTGAGCAGTTCTTC. It is translated as CASPLAGVVAEQFF. Together with reference TRBV5-8 and TRBJ2-1, the CDR3 gives the full variable domain: EAGVTQSPTHLIKTRGQQATLRCSPISGHTSVYWYQQALGLGLQFLLWYDEGEERNRGNFPPRFSGRQFPNYSSELNVNALELEDSALYLCASPLAGVVAEQFFGPGTRLTVL.

Notes on this clonotype: This sequence may be a read error, since a much larger clone differs from it by one base. J is TRBJ2-3 and V is TRBV2; D might be TRBD2 (9 bases). Germline lookup yields CDR1 SNHLY and CDR2 FYNNEI. The CDR3 contains 20 residues. CDR3 in amino acids: CAGSQRTGRKAGGSTDTQYF. CDR3 nucleotide sequence: TGTGCCGGCAGCCAGCGGACAGGGAGAAAAGCGGGGGGATCCACAGATACGCAGTATTTT. Together with reference TRBV2 and TRBJ2-3, the CDR3 gives the full variable domain: EPEVTQTPSHQVTQMGQEVILRCVPISNHLYFYWYRQILGQKVEFLVSFYNNEISEKSEIFDDQFSVERPDGSNFTLKIRSTKLEDSAMYFCAGSQRTGRKAGGSTDTQYFGPGTRLTVL.

In its sample, this clonotype was seen many times. The chain is built from TRBV3-1 and TRBJ2-1; D call uncertain. Germline CDR1 is LGHDT and CDR2 is YNNKEL (reference sequence). The V and J ends lost 1 base and 7 bases respectively, with 5 bases between them. The CDR3 is 12 residues long. CDR3 loop: CASSQVWNEQFF. The CDR3 DNA reads TGTGCCAGCAGCCAAGTCTGGAATGAGCAGTTCTTC.

This clonotype was seen a few times. The V and J genes are TRBV6-1 and TRBJ1-5, with no clear D. V dropped 5 bases and J dropped 0 bases, with 5 bases sitting between them. Germline V CDR1 and CDR2: MNHNS, SASEGT. The CDR3 runs 13 residues. CDR3 DNA: TGTGCCAGCAGTAAGAGTAGCAATCAGCCCCAGCATTTT. As protein: CASSKSSNQPQHF.

This clonotype was seen ten or more times. This chain links TRBV6-1 with TRBJ2-5; weak D call: TRBD2 (5 bases). This CDR3 spans 15 amino acids. Trimming pared 11 bases from V and 0 bases from J, leaving 19 bases between. Germline V gene lookup returns CDR1 MNHNS and CDR2 SASEGT. The CDR3 here is CAFSDGLPYQETQYF. CDR3 sequence (DNA): TGTGCCTTCTCTGACGGACTCCCCTACCAAGAGACCCAGTACTTC.

With respect to this clonotype: A much larger clone lies one base from this, so it may be a read error. This rearrangement joins TRBV12-3 or TRBV12-4 to TRBJ1-4; TRBD1 matches at 7 bases. The CDR3 has 14 residues. This CDR3 is CASMREGAGEELFF. Written as DNA, the CDR3 is TGTGCCAGCATGCGTGAGGGGGCCGGTGAAGAACTGTTTTTT.

On this clonotype: A far larger clone is off by one base, so a read error is likely. The rearrangement joins TRBV11-2 to TRBJ2-7, with a weak D call TRBD2 (6 bases). V lost 4 bases, J lost 2 bases, and 12 bases lay in between. In germline, CDR1 is SGHAT, CDR2 FQNNGV. The CDR3 runs 14 residues. The CDR3 region is CASSSGLTTYEQYF. The CDR3 nucleotides read TGTGCCAGCAGCTCGGGACTGACTACCTACGAGCAGTACTTC.

This clonotype showed up many times. The genes are TRBV2 and TRBJ2-7, with 9 nucleotides matching TRBD2. The CDR3 is 15 amino acids. With V trimmed by 0 bases and J by 2 bases, 2 bases remained unmatched. CDR1 SNHLY and CDR2 FYNNEI come from the germline V gene. CDR3 protein: CASSEARGGAYEQYF. The CDR3 nucleotides read TGTGCCAGCAGTGAAGCGCGGGGGGGGGCCTACGAGCAGTACTTC.

This clonotype was counted at least ten times. The CDR3: CASTSGTENTGELFF. The CDR3 DNA reads as TGTGCCAGCACCAGTGGGACAGAGAACACCGGGGAGCTGTTTTTT. The rearrangement links TRBV6-1 to TRBJ2-2, with 7 bases aligning to TRBD1. Germline lookup yields CDR1 MNHNS and CDR2 SASEGT. J gave up 1 base and V 7 bases, and 6 bases lay outside the gene matches. This CDR3 has 15 amino acids.

V is TRBV4-1 and J is TRBJ2-1; D might be TRBD1 (6 bases). Trimming took 1 base from V and 1 from J, leaving 11 bases between them. This CDR3 is built from 16 residues. Germline V gives CDR1 MGHRA, CDR2 YSYEKL. CDR3 protein: CASSQASGVSYNEQFF. CDR3 bases: TGCGCCAGCAGCCAAGCGTCAGGGGTGTCCTACAATGAGCAGTTCTTC.

This clonotype came up a few times. V and J are TRBV27 and TRBJ1-6, with D tentatively TRBD1 (6 bases). The ends were cut back, 3 bases at V and 9 bases at J, with 12 bases in the middle. CDR3 length: 14 amino acids. Germline lookup yields CDR1 MNHEY and CDR2 SMNVEV (reference sequence). The CDR3 is CASSFQTGSSPLHF. Written as DNA, the CDR3 is TGTGCCAGCAGTTTTCAGACAGGCAGTTCACCCCTCCACTTT.

In regard to this clonotype: The likely explanation is a read error, given a far larger clone one base away. V is TRBV11-3 and J is TRBJ2-2; 8 nucleotides match TRBD2. Trimming cost V 4 bases and J 2 bases; bases outside gene matches: 3. The germline V gene has CDR1 SGHNT and CDR2 YENEEA. The CDR3 has 15 residues. The CDR3 spells CASSSGTRNTGELFF. As DNA, the CDR3 is TGTGCCAGCAGCTCCGGGACTAGAAACACCGGGGAGCTGTTTTTT.

In its sample, this clonotype was seen many times. The rearrangement joins TRBV28 to TRBJ2-2; no firm D call. The CDR3 runs 13 residues. Germline CDR1 reads MDHEN; CDR2 reads SYDVKM. The germline V and J ends were trimmed by 7 bases and 2 bases, with 8 bases remaining between them. The CDR3 nucleotides read TGTGCCAGCAAGAGTTATAACACCGGGGAGCTGTTTTTT. Amino acid sequence: CASKSYNTGELFF.